This TCR beta chain derives from a study of blood T cell repertoires in COVID-19. Overall study context: Acute-phase and convalescent COVID-19 samples originated in the United States, Italy and Spain. T cells, B-cell-depleted T cells, or PBMCs supplied cDNA or gDNA.

Using immunoSEQ multiplex PCR, the repertoire was profiled, and TCRdb retains in-frame clones only, with some absent. The sample holds about 140,000 clones, 80% to 85% seen once. In Seattle, patients joined the study during active infection and were tracked longitudinally. This receptor was identified in a man in his thirties or forties with COVID-19, enrolled during active disease. The sample was peripheral blood.

The CDR3 loop reads CASSKWGVYEQYF. CDR3 nucleotide sequence: TGTGCCAGCAGCAAATGGGGGGTCTACGAGCAGTACTTC. This chain joins TRBV5-6 and TRBJ2-7; TRBD2 is a possible D gene (6 bases). V lost 4 bases, J lost 3 bases, and 11 bases lay in between. The CDR3 extends over 13 amino acids. The germline V gene has CDR1 SGHDT and CDR2 YYEEEE.